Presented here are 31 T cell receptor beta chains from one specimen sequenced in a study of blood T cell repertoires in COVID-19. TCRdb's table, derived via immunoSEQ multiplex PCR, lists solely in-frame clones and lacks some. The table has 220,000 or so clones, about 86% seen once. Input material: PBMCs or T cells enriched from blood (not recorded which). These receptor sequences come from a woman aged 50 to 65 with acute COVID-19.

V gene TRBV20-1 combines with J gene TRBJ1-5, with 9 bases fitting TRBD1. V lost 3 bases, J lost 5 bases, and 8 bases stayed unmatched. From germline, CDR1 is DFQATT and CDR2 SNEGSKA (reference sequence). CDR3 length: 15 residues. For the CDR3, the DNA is TGCAGTGCTAGTGATGGACAGGGGCGATATCAGCCCCAGCATTTT. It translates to CSASDGQGRYQPQHF.

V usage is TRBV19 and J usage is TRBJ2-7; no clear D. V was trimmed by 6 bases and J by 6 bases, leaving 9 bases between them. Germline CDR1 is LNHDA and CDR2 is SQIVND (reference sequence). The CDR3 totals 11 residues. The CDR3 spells CASRRGVEQYF. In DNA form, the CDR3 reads TGTGCCAGTAGAAGAGGAGTCGAGCAGTACTTC.

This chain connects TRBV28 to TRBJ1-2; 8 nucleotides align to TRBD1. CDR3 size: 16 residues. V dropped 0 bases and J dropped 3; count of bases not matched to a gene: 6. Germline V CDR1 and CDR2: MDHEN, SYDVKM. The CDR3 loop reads CASSLWTGTGYYGYTF. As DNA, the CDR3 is TGTGCCAGCAGTTTATGGACCGGGACAGGATACTATGGCTACACCTTC.

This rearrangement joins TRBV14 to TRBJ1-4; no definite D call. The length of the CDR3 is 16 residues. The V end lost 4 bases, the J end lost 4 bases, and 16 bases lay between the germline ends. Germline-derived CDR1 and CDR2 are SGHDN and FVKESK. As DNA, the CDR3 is TGTGCCAGCAGCCCCTGGGCGGGCAGACTTAATGAAAAACTGTTTTTT. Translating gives CASSPWAGRLNEKLFF.

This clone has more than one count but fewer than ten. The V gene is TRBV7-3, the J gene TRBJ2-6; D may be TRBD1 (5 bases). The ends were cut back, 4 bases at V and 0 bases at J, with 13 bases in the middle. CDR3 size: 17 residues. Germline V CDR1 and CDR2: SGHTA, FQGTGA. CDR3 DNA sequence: TGTGCCAGCAGCTCTAAGGGGTTCGGCTCTGGGGCCAACGTCCTGACTTTC. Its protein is CASSSKGFGSGANVLTF.

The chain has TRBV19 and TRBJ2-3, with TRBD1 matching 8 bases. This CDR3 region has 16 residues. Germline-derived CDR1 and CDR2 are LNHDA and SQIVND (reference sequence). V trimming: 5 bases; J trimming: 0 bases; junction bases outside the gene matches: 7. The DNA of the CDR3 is TGTGCCAGTAGTCCTTGGACAGGGACTAGCACAGATACGCAGTATTTT. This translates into CASSPWTGTSTDTQYF.

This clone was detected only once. This CDR3 reads CASSWADGTDTQYF. CDR3 nucleotide sequence: TGCGCCAGCAGCTGGGCAGATGGCACAGATACGCAGTATTTT. The chain has TRBV5-1 and TRBJ2-3, with no clear D. The germline V gene has CDR1 SGHRS and CDR2 YFSETQ. This CDR3 region has 14 residues. V gave up 3 bases and J gave up 1 base, with 9 bases separating them.

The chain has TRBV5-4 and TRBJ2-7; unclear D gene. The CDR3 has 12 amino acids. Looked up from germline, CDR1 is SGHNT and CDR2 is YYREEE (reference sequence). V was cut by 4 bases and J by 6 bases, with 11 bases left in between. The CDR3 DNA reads TGTGCCAGCAGCCCGCTAGAAGGCGAGCAGTACTTC. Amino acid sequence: CASSPLEGEQYF.

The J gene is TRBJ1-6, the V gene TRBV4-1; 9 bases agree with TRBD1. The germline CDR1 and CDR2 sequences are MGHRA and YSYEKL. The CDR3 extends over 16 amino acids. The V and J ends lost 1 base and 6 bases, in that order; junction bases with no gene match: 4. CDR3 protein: CASSQAGQGTNSPLHF. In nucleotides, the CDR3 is TGCGCCAGCAGCCAAGCTGGACAGGGGACTAATTCACCCCTCCACTTT.

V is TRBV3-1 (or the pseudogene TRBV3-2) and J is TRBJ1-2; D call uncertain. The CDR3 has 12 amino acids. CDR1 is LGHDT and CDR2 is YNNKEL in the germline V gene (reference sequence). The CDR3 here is CACRSMFYGYTF. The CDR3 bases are TGTGCGTGCAGATCGATGTTCTATGGCTACACCTTC.

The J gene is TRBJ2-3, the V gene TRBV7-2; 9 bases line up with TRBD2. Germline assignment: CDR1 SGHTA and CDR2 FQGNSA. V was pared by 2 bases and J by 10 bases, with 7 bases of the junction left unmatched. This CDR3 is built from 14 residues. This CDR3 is CASSLNLAGEAQYF. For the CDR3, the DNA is TGTGCCAGCAGCTTAAATTTAGCGGGAGAGGCGCAGTATTTT.

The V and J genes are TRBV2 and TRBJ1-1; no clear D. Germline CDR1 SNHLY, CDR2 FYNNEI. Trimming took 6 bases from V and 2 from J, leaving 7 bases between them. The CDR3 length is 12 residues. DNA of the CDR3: TGTGCCAGCAGGGAGGGAAACACTGAAGCTTTCTTT. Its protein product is CASREGNTEAFF.

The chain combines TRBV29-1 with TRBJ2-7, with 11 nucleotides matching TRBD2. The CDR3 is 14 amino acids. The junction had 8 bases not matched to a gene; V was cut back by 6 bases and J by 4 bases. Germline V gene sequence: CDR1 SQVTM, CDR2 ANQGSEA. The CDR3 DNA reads TGCAGCGTGGTCAGACTAGCGGGACGGTACGAGCAGTACTTC. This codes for CSVVRLAGRYEQYF.

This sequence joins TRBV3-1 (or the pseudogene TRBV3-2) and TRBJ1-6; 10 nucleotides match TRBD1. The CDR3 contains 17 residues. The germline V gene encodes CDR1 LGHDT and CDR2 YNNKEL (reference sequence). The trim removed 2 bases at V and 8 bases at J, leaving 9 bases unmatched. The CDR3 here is CASSQQLPGQGYSPLHF. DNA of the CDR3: TGTGCCAGCAGCCAACAATTACCGGGACAGGGGTATTCACCCCTCCACTTT.

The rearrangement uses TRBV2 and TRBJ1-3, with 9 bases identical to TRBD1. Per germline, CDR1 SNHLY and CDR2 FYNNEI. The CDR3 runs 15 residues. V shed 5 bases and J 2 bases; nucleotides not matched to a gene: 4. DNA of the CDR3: TGTGCCAGCAGTCCGGGACAGGGTACTGGAAACACCATATATTTT. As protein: CASSPGQGTGNTIYF.

The CDR3 loop reads CASSKDRGSNQPQHF. Here the CDR3 DNA reads TGTGCCAGTAGTAAGGACAGGGGGAGCAATCAGCCCCAGCATTTT. The chain is built from TRBV19 and TRBJ1-5, with 10 bases identical to TRBD1. With 4 bases clipped from V and 1 base from J, the junction kept 1 base outside the gene matches. CDR3 length: 15 amino acids. The V gene's germline CDR1 is LNHDA and CDR2 SQIVND (reference sequence).

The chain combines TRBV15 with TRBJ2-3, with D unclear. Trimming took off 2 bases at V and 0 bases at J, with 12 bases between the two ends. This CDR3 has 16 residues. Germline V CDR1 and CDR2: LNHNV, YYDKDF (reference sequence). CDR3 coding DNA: TGTGCCACCAGCAGATCTCGCGTGAGTAGCACAGATACGCAGTATTTT. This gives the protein CATSRSRVSSTDTQYF. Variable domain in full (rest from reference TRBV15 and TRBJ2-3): DAMVIQNPRYQVTQFGKPVTLSCSQTLNHNVMYWYQQKSSQAPKLLFHYYDKDFNNEADTPDNFQSRRPNTSFCFLDIRSPGLGDTAMYLCATSRSRVSSTDTQYFGPGTRLTVL.

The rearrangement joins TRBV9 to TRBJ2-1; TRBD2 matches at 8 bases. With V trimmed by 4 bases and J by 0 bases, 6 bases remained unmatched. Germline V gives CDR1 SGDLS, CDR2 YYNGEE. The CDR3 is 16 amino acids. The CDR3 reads CASSPTGTSSYNEQFF. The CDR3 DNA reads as TGTGCCAGCAGCCCCACCGGGACTAGCTCCTACAATGAGCAGTTCTTC.

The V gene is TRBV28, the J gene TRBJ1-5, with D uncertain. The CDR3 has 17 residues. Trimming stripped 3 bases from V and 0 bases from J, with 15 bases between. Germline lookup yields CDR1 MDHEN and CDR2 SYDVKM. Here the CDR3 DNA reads TGTGCCAGCAGTTTGCTGGCGGCGGAGGGTAGCAATCAGCCCCAGCATTTT. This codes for CASSLLAAEGSNQPQHF.

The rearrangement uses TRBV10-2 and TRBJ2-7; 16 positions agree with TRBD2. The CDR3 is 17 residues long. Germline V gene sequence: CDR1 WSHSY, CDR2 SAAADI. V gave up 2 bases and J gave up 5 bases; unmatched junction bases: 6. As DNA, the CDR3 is TGCGCCAGCAGTGAGGCTAAAGGGACTAGCGGGAGGGACGAGCAGTACTTC. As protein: CASSEAKGTSGRDEQYF.

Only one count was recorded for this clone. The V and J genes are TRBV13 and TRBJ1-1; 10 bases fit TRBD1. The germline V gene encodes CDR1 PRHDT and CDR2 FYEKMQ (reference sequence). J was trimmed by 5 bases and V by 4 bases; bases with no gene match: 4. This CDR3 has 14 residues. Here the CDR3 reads CASSSGQGGTEAFF. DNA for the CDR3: TGTGCCAGCAGCTCCGGACAGGGGGGGACTGAAGCTTTCTTT.

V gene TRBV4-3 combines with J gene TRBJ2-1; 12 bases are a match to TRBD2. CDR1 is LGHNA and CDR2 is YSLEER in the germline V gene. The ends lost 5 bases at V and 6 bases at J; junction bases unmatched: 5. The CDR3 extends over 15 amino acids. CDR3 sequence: CASSKGLAGTNEQFF. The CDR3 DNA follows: TGCGCCAGCAGCAAAGGACTAGCGGGAACCAATGAGCAGTTCTTC.

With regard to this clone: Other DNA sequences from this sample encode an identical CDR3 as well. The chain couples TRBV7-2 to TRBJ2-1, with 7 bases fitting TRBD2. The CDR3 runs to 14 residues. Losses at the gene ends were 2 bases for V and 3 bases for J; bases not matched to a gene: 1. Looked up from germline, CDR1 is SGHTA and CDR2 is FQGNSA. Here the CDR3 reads CASSLRGSYNEQFF. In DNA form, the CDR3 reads TGTGCCAGCAGCTTACGCGGGAGCTACAATGAGCAGTTCTTC.

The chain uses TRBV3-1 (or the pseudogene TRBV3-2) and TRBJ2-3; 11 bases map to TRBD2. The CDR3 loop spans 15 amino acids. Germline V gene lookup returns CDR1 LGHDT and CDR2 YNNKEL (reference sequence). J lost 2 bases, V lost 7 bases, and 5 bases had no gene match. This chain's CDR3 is CASNIAGGVTDTQYF. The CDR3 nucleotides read TGTGCCAGCAACATAGCGGGAGGGGTCACAGATACGCAGTATTTT.

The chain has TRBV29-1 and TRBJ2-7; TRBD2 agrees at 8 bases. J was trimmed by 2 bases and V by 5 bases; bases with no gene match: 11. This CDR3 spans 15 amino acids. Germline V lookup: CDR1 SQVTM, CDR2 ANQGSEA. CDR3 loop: CSVRGGRENPYEQYF. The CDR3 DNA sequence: TGCAGCGTTCGGGGGGGGCGGGAGAATCCCTACGAGCAGTACTTC.

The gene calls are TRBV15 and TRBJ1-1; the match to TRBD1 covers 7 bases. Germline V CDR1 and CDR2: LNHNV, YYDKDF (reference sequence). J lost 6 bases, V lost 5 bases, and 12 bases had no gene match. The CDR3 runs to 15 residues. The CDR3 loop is CATSQIKGGGAEAFF. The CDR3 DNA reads TGTGCCACCAGCCAAATAAAAGGGGGCGGCGCTGAAGCTTTCTTT.

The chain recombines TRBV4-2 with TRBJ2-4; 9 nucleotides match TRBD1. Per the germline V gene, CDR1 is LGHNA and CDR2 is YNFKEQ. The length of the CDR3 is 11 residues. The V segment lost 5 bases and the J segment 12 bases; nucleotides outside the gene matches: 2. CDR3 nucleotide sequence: TGTGCCAGCAGCTGGGGACAGGGTCAGTACTTC. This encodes CASSWGQGQYF.

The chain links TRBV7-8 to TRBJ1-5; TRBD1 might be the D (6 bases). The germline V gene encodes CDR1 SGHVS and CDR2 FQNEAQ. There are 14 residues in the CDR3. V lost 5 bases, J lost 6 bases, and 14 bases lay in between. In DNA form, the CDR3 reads TGTGCCAGCAGCGCCGGACAGCTGCGTCAGCCCCAGCATTTT. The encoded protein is CASSAGQLRQPQHF.

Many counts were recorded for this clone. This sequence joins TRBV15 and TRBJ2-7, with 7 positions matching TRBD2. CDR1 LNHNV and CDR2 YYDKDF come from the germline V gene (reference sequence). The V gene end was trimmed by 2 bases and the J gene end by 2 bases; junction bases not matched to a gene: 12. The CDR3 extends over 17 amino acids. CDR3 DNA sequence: TGTGCCACCAGCAGAAGCGTAATGGGCGGGAGTACCTACGAGCAGTACTTC. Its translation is CATSRSVMGGSTYEQYF.

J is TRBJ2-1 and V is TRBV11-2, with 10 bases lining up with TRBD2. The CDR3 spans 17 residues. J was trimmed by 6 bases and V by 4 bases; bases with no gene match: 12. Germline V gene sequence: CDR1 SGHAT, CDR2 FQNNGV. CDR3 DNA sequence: TGTGCCAGCAGCTCATCACGGGGCACTAGCGGGGTCAATGAGCAGTTCTTC. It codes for CASSSSRGTSGVNEQFF.

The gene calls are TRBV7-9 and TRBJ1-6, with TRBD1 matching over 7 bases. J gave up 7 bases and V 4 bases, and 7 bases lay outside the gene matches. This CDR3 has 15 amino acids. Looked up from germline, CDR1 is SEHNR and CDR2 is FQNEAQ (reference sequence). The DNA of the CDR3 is TGTGCCAGCAGCTCACAAAGGGGGCGAAATTCACCCCTCCACTTT. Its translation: CASSSQRGRNSPLHF.